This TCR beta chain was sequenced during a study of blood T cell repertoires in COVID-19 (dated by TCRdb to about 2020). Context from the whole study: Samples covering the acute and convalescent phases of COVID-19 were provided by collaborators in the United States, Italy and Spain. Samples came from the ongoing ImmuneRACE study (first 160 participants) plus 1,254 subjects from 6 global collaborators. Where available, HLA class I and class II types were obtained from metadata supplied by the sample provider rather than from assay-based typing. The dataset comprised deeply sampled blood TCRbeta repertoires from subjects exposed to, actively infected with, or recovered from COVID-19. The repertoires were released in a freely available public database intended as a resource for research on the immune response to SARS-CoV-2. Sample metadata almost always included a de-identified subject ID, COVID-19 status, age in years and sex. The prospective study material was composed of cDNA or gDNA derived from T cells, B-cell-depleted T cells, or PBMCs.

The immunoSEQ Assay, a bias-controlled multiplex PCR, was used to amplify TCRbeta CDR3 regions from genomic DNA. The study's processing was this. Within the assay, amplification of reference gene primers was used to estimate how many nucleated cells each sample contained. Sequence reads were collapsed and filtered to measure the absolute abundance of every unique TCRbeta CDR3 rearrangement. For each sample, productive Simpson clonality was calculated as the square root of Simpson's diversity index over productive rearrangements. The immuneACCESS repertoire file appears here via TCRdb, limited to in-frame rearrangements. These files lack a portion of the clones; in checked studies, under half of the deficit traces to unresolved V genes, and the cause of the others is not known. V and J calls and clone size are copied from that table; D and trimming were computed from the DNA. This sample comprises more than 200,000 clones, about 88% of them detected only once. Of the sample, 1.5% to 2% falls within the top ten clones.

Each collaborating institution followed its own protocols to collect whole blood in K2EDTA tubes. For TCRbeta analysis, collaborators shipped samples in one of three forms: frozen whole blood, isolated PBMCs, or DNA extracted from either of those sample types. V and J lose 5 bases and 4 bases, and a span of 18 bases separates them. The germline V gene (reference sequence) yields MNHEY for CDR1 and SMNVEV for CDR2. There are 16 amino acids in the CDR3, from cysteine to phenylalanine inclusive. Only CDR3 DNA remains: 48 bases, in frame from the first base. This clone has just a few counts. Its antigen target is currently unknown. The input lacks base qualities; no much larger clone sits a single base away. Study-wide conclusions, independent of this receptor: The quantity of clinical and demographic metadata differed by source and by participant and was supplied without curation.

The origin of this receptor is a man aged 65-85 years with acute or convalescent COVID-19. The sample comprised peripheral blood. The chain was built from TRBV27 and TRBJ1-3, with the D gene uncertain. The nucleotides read TGTGCCAGCAGTCCCTCCCCACCCCGGAGGGGAAACACCATATATTTT. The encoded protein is CASSPSPPRRGNTIYF.